A selection of T cell receptor beta chains follows, all from one sample in a study of cytomegalovirus exposure and HLA in healthy donors. The table came from immunoSEQ multiplex PCR; TCRdb's copy has only in-frame clones and leaves some out. The sample comprises 100,000 to 150,000 clones, roughly 80% of which are singletons, and 1% rests with the top ten. Specimen: PBMCs. The receptors here all came from a man aged 35-49 years in good health and CMV-seronegative. Each CDR3 is given with its conserved first and last residue. Fields, in order: clone size, V gene, D gene, J gene, CDR3 DNA, CDR3 protein. D genes are given only for firm matches. Only some rows state a clone size, as once, few, many or a class for expanded clones.

clone size: .
V gene: TRBV5-1
D gene: TRBD1
J gene: TRBJ2-2
CDR3 DNA: TGCGCCAGCAGCCGGGACAGGGGACATACCGGGGAGCTGTTTTTT
CDR3 protein: CASSRDRGHTGELFF

clone size: .
V gene: TRBV27
D gene: .
J gene: TRBJ1-6
CDR3 DNA: TGTGCCAGCAGTTCAACCAGGGGCCAATCACCCCTCCACTTT
CDR3 protein: CASSSTRGQSPLHF

clone size: few
V gene: TRBV6-1
D gene: TRBD1
J gene: TRBJ1-2
CDR3 DNA: TGTGCCAGCAGTGAAGCGGGACAGGGCGGAAACTATGGCTACACCTTC
CDR3 protein: CASSEAGQGGNYGYTF

clone size: .
V gene: TRBV5-1
D gene: TRBD2
J gene: TRBJ2-1
CDR3 DNA: TGCGCCAGCAGTACGGGAGGGTCCAATGAGCAGTTCTTC
CDR3 protein: CASSTGGSNEQFF

clone size: .
V gene: TRBV7-3
D gene: .
J gene: TRBJ2-2
CDR3 DNA: TGTGCCAGCAGCCCCGTTGGGCCCTTGAACACCGGGGAGCTGTTTTTT
CDR3 protein: CASSPVGPLNTGELFF

clone size: .
V gene: TRBV9
D gene: .
J gene: TRBJ2-2
CDR3 DNA: TGTGCCAGCAGCGGGACAATTACGAACACCGGGGAGCTGTTTTTT
CDR3 protein: CASSGTITNTGELFF

clone size: once
V gene: TRBV7-2
D gene: .
J gene: TRBJ2-7
CDR3 DNA: TGTGCCAGCAGCTCCTCTGGGGGGACCTACGAGCAGTACTTC
CDR3 protein: CASSSSGGTYEQYF

clone size: .
V gene: TRBV29-1
D gene: TRBD1
J gene: TRBJ2-2
CDR3 DNA: TGCAGCGGGGGACAGGGGCTTAGCGGGGAGCTGTTTTTT
CDR3 protein: CSGGQGLSGELFF

clone size: .
V gene: TRBV11-2
D gene: TRBD2
J gene: TRBJ2-5
CDR3 DNA: TGTGCCAGCAGCCCGGGGGCTCTAGCGGGGGTTGGAGAGACCCAGTACTTC
CDR3 protein: CASSPGALAGVGETQYF

clone size: few
V gene: TRBV28
D gene: .
J gene: TRBJ1-2
CDR3 DNA: TGTGCCAGCAGCCCTCGGACAGCCTATGGCTACACCTTC
CDR3 protein: CASSPRTAYGYTF

clone size: once
V gene: TRBV19
D gene: TRBD2
J gene: TRBJ2-7
CDR3 DNA: TGTGCCAGTAGTATGGGCCTAGCGGGAGACTACGAGCAGTACTTC
CDR3 protein: CASSMGLAGDYEQYF

clone size: once
V gene: TRBV5-1
D gene: .
J gene: TRBJ1-1
CDR3 DNA: TGCGCCAGCAGCACCGGGTCAACCTCTGAAGCTTTCTTT
CDR3 protein: CASSTGSTSEAFF

clone size: few
V gene: TRBV5-1
D gene: TRBD1
J gene: TRBJ1-4
CDR3 DNA: TGCGCCAGCAGCTTACAAGGACAGGGTAGCGAAAAACTGTTTTTT
CDR3 protein: CASSLQGQGSEKLFF

clone size: .
V gene: TRBV5-1
D gene: TRBD1
J gene: TRBJ1-1
CDR3 DNA: TGCGCCAGCAGCTTGGGGGGGACAGGGGGATCCACTGAAGCTTTCTTT
CDR3 protein: CASSLGGTGGSTEAFF

clone size: few
V gene: TRBV6-1
D gene: TRBD1
J gene: TRBJ1-1
CDR3 DNA: TGTGCCAGCAGACAGGGGGCAACGGGAAACACTGAAGCTTTCTTT
CDR3 protein: CASRQGATGNTEAFF

clone size: .
V gene: TRBV18
D gene: TRBD2
J gene: TRBJ2-2
CDR3 DNA: TGTGCCAGCTCACCACGGGCTAGCGGGGGAACCGGGGAGCTGTTTTTT
CDR3 protein: CASSPRASGGTGELFF

clone size: .
V gene: TRBV6-5
D gene: TRBD1
J gene: TRBJ1-1
CDR3 DNA: TGTGCCAGCAGTTACTCGGCGGGACAGGGAATTAAGGCTTTCTTT
CDR3 protein: CASSYSAGQGIKAFF

clone size: .
V gene: TRBV5-1
D gene: .
J gene: TRBJ2-1
CDR3 DNA: TGCGCCAGCAGCTTGGGGGGGCCCGGGCGGAATGAGCAGTTCTTC
CDR3 protein: CASSLGGPGRNEQFF

clone size: few
V gene: TRBV30
D gene: .
J gene: TRBJ1-4
CDR3 DNA: TGTGCCTGGAGCAGCCGACCCGGGGAAAAACTGTTTTTT
CDR3 protein: CAWSSRPGEKLFF

clone size: .
V gene: TRBV5-1
D gene: TRBD1
J gene: TRBJ2-7
CDR3 DNA: TGCGCCAGCAGCTTGTTCGGACAGGGAGAATACGAGCAGTACTTC
CDR3 protein: CASSLFGQGEYEQYF

clone size: few
V gene: TRBV30
D gene: TRBD1
J gene: TRBJ1-5
CDR3 DNA: TGTGCCTGGAGCGGGACAGGGGATCAGCCCCAGCATTTT
CDR3 protein: CAWSGTGDQPQHF

clone size: few
V gene: TRBV27
D gene: .
J gene: TRBJ2-7
CDR3 DNA: TGTGCCAGCAGTTTAAAGGGGTTATGGTACTTC
CDR3 protein: CASSLKGLWYF

clone size: .
V gene: TRBV14
D gene: .
J gene: TRBJ2-3
CDR3 DNA: TGTGCCAGCAGCCAGGACAACACAGATACGCAGTATTTT
CDR3 protein: CASSQDNTDTQYF

clone size: .
V gene: TRBV19
D gene: .
J gene: TRBJ1-4
CDR3 DNA: TGTGCCAGTAGTATCCCCCCGGGGACTCCTGGGGAAAAACTGTTTTTT
CDR3 protein: CASSIPPGTPGEKLFF

clone size: .
V gene: TRBV6-1
D gene: .
J gene: TRBJ2-7
CDR3 DNA: TGTGCCAGCAGTGGGCCAAATACCTACGAGCAGTACTTC
CDR3 protein: CASSGPNTYEQYF

clone size: .
V gene: TRBV10-3
D gene: .
J gene: TRBJ2-7
CDR3 DNA: TGTGCCATCAGTGAGTCGAATGGGGCCCCCTACGAGCAGTACTTC
CDR3 protein: CAISESNGAPYEQYF

clone size: .
V gene: TRBV25-1
D gene: .
J gene: TRBJ1-2
CDR3 DNA: TGTGCCAGCAGTAGAATCTGGGACGGGGGAAACTATGGCTACACCTTC
CDR3 protein: CASSRIWDGGNYGYTF

clone size: .
V gene: TRBV27
D gene: .
J gene: TRBJ2-7
CDR3 DNA: TGTGCCAGCAGTCCCCTAAAAGGGGACTTCAGCTCCTACGAGCAGTACTTC
CDR3 protein: CASSPLKGDFSSYEQYF

clone size: .
V gene: TRBV27
D gene: .
J gene: TRBJ2-7
CDR3 DNA: TGTGCCAGCAGTTTATGGCCGGGCTCCTACGAGCAGTACTTC
CDR3 protein: CASSLWPGSYEQYF

clone size: .
V gene: TRBV7-3
D gene: .
J gene: TRBJ2-1
CDR3 DNA: TGTGCCAGCAGCCCGAGGGGGGGACCCCTCAATGAGCAGTTCTTC
CDR3 protein: CASSPRGGPLNEQFF

clone size: .
V gene: TRBV11-2
D gene: .
J gene: TRBJ2-5
CDR3 DNA: TGTGCCAGCAGCTCCTATTCGGAGACCCAGTACTTC
CDR3 protein: CASSSYSETQYF

clone size: .
V gene: TRBV2
D gene: .
J gene: TRBJ1-2
CDR3 DNA: TGTGCCAGCAGTCCAGGGCCAAACGCTAACTATGGCTACACCTTC
CDR3 protein: CASSPGPNANYGYTF

clone size: .
V gene: TRBV30
D gene: .
J gene: TRBJ2-5
CDR3 DNA: TGTGCCTGGAGCTACAGGGAGTTGGAGACCCAGTACTTC
CDR3 protein: CAWSYRELETQYF

clone size: .
V gene: TRBV29-1
D gene: .
J gene: TRBJ1-5
CDR3 DNA: TGCAGCGTTGAGGTCTTGGGGGGTCAGCCCCAGCATTTT
CDR3 protein: CSVEVLGGQPQHF

clone size: .
V gene: TRBV10-3
D gene: TRBD2
J gene: TRBJ2-3
CDR3 DNA: TGTGCCATCAGCTCGCAACGGGCGGGAGCGGTAGATACGCAGTATTTT
CDR3 protein: CAISSQRAGAVDTQYF

clone size: .
V gene: TRBV14
D gene: .
J gene: TRBJ1-4
CDR3 DNA: TGTGCCAGCAGCCAAAACCTCGGCAGGCATAATGAAAAACTGTTTTTT
CDR3 protein: CASSQNLGRHNEKLFF

clone size: .
V gene: TRBV5-6
D gene: TRBD1
J gene: TRBJ1-5
CDR3 DNA: TGTGCCAGCAGCGGAAAACAGGGGGATCAGCCCCAGCATTTT
CDR3 protein: CASSGKQGDQPQHF

clone size: .
V gene: TRBV2
D gene: TRBD2
J gene: TRBJ2-3
CDR3 DNA: TGTGCCAGCAGTGAAGTGGGGGGGATAGATACGCAGTATTTT
CDR3 protein: CASSEVGGIDTQYF

clone size: .
V gene: TRBV30
D gene: .
J gene: TRBJ2-1
CDR3 DNA: TGTGCCTGGAGTTCTAGTCGGCACAATGAGCAGTTCTTC
CDR3 protein: CAWSSSRHNEQFF

clone size: .
V gene: TRBV9
D gene: TRBD2
J gene: TRBJ2-4
CDR3 DNA: TGTGCCAGCAGCGTGAGCGGGGGGGCCAAAAACATTCAGTACTTC
CDR3 protein: CASSVSGGAKNIQYF

clone size: .
V gene: TRBV2
D gene: TRBD1
J gene: TRBJ1-1
CDR3 DNA: TGTGCCAGCAGATATGACAGGGGAGAGACTGAAGCTTTCTTT
CDR3 protein: CASRYDRGETEAFF

clone size: .
V gene: TRBV15
D gene: .
J gene: TRBJ1-4
CDR3 DNA: TGTGCCACCAGCAGGGACTTTTATAATGAAAAACTGTTTTTT
CDR3 protein: CATSRDFYNEKLFF

clone size: few
V gene: TRBV21-1
D gene: .
J gene: TRBJ1-5
CDR3 DNA: TGTGCCACCCAGACTGGGGGACACCTGCCTTGCAATCAGCCCCAGCATTTT
CDR3 protein: CATQTGGHLPCNQPQHF

clone size: once
V gene: TRBV10-3
D gene: .
J gene: TRBJ2-2
CDR3 DNA: TGTGCCAGTGGACAGAACACCGGGGAGCTGTTTTTT
CDR3 protein: CASGQNTGELFF

clone size: .
V gene: TRBV9
D gene: .
J gene: TRBJ2-3
CDR3 DNA: TGTGCCAGCAGCGCCGAGGGCTACGATACGCAGTATTTT
CDR3 protein: CASSAEGYDTQYF

clone size: .
V gene: TRBV7-2
D gene: .
J gene: TRBJ1-1
CDR3 DNA: TGTGCCAGCAGCTATACCGGACAGTTGAACACTGAAGCTTTCTTT
CDR3 protein: CASSYTGQLNTEAFF

clone size: .
V gene: TRBV6-4
D gene: TRBD2
J gene: TRBJ2-1
CDR3 DNA: TGTGCCAGCAGTGCCGGGACTACCAATGAGCAGTTCTTC
CDR3 protein: CASSAGTTNEQFF

clone size: few
V gene: TRBV28
D gene: .
J gene: TRBJ2-7
CDR3 DNA: TGTGCCAGCAGTTTGGGAGGTGCGGTCTACGAGCAGTACTTC
CDR3 protein: CASSLGGAVYEQYF

clone size: .
V gene: TRBV5-1
D gene: .
J gene: TRBJ2-7
CDR3 DNA: TGCGCCAGCAGGAGGACACAGAGCTCCTACGAGCAGTACTTC
CDR3 protein: CASRRTQSSYEQYF

clone size: .
V gene: TRBV6-1
D gene: .
J gene: TRBJ1-2
CDR3 DNA: TGTGCCAGCACTGCGGGTGATCGTAACTATGGCTACACCTTC
CDR3 protein: CASTAGDRNYGYTF

clone size: .
V gene: TRBV28
D gene: TRBD2
J gene: TRBJ2-3
CDR3 DNA: TGTGCCAGCAGTTTAACTAGCGGGAGCACAGATACGCAGTATTTT
CDR3 protein: CASSLTSGSTDTQYF

clone size: .
V gene: TRBV5-6
D gene: TRBD2
J gene: TRBJ2-7
CDR3 DNA: TGTGCCAGCAGCTCACTGGACAAGCGGGGGAGAGAGGAGCAGTACTTC
CDR3 protein: CASSSLDKRGREEQYF

clone size: .
V gene: TRBV6-5
D gene: TRBD2
J gene: TRBJ2-7
CDR3 DNA: TGTGCCACTTCGGGGACTAGCGGGAGAACCGAGCAGTACTTC
CDR3 protein: CATSGTSGRTEQYF